There are many counts of the clone carrying this T cell receptor (beta chain). Regarding time point: longitudinal time-point 3. Preparation of the unsorted libraries drew on 2 million PBMCs stored at -80 C. The cDNA was synthesized by means of template-switch 5'RACE, which was carried out with 10-nucleotide random UMIs. TCRdb recomputed calls from the 5' RACE reads with MiXCR, one row per CDR3 protein. The table lists around 100,000 distinct CDR3 sequences, 10% to 12% of them singletons. The sample is drawn from a study of neurological immune-mediated disorders. CDR3 size: 15 residues. Per germline, CDR1 SGHRS and CDR2 YFSETQ. With 6 bases clipped from V and 8 bases from J, the junction kept 8 bases outside the gene matches.

The J gene is TRBJ2-1, the V gene TRBV5-1, with 13 bases that match TRBD2. The origin of this receptor is a female donor with HTLV-1-associated myelopathy (HAM/TSP). Sequenced input: PBMCs. CDR3 amino acids: CASIKGTSGDDEQFF. The CDR3 DNA reads TGCGCCAGCATTAAGGGGACTAGCGGGGACGATGAGCAGTTCTTC.